The present T cell receptor beta chain was sequenced within a study of shared T cell receptors in the human thymus. The CDR3 consists of 16 residues. Germline V gene sequence: CDR1 SEHNR, CDR2 FQNEAQ (reference sequence). After removal of 5 bases from V and 4 bases from J, the junction contained 9 bases not matched to a gene. Profiling relied on immunoSEQ multiplex PCR, and the TCRdb table lists in-frame clones only, not all of them. The sample includes about 380,000 clones, approximately 95% of them seen just once. The gene calls are TRBV7-9 and TRBJ2-1; 9 nucleotides align to TRBD2. What was sequenced was thymocytes. The receptor was isolated from a human donor. In nucleotides, the CDR3 is TGTGCCAGCAGCCGTCCGACTAGCGGACCTTACAATGAGCAGTTCTTC. Residues: CASSRPTSGPYNEQFF. Full variable domain (missing parts from reference TRBV7-9 and TRBJ2-1): DTGVSQNPRHKITKRGQNVTFRCDPISEHNRLYWYRQTLGQGPEFLTYFQNEAQLEKSRLLSDRFSAERPKGSFSTLEIQRTEQGDSAMYLCASSRPTSGPYNEQFFGPGTRLTVL.